This is a list of T cell receptor beta chains from one sample in a study of shared clonotypes between healthy human individuals. Here immunoSEQ multiplex PCR was the method, and the copy in TCRdb shows in-frame clones only, minus some. Of a few million clones listed, just under 95% were seen once; the top ten hold around 0.35%. Input material: naive CD4+ T cells from PBMCs. The receptors here all came from a man aged 18-30 years in good health. Some clones in this sample may be carry-over from other donors' samples. Each CDR3 is given with its conserved first and last residue. The D gene is left open where the match is weak.

j_gene	v_gene	d_gene	CDR3aa	CDR3nt
TRBJ1-1	TRBV5-6	TRBD1	CASSHDRENTEAFF	TGTGCCAGCAGCCATGACAGGGAGAACACTGAAGCTTTCTTT
TRBJ1-2	TRBV9	.	CASSPHPGNYGYTF	TGTGCCAGCAGCCCCCACCCAGGGAACTATGGCTACACCTTC
TRBJ2-5	TRBV5-4	TRBD2	CASSLPAGGETQYF	TGTGCCAGCAGCTTGCCAGCGGGAGGAGAGACCCAGTACTTC
TRBJ2-1	TRBV19	TRBD1	CASTRQGGYNEQFF	TGTGCCAGTACCCGACAGGGGGGCTACAATGAGCAGTTCTTC
TRBJ2-7	TRBV11-2	TRBD2	CASSRLAGGSNTYEQYF	TGTGCCAGCAGTCGACTAGCGGGAGGGTCCAACACCTACGAGCAGTACTTC
TRBJ2-7	TRBV4-1	TRBD2	CASSLATSGTYEQYF	TGCGCCAGCAGCCTAGCCACTAGCGGGACCTACGAGCAGTACTTC
TRBJ1-4	TRBV4-1	.	CASSQGGGEKLFF	TGCGCCAGCAGCCAAGGAGGCGGTGAAAAACTGTTTTTT
TRBJ1-4	TRBV6-5	.	CASSFRQSNEKLFF	TGTGCCAGCAGTTTCCGACAGTCTAATGAAAAACTGTTTTTT
TRBJ1-3	TRBV7-2	.	CASSLSGAGNTIYF	TGTGCCAGCAGCTTATCAGGTGCCGGAAACACCATATATTTT
TRBJ2-7	TRBV19	.	CASSRRDREDYEQYF	TGTGCCAGTAGTAGGCGAGACAGGGAGGACTACGAGCAGTACTTC
TRBJ2-7	TRBV28	.	CASNTPGLVYEQYF	TGTGCCAGCAATACCCCGGGGCTAGTCTACGAGCAGTACTTC
TRBJ2-1	TRBV5-1	.	CASSLDGGYNNEQFF	TGCGCCAGCAGCTTGGATGGGGGATACAACAATGAGCAGTTCTTC
TRBJ2-3	TRBV19	.	CASSIGPHRPTDTQYF	TGTGCCAGTAGTATAGGGCCTCATCGACCCACAGATACGCAGTATTTT
TRBJ1-1	TRBV6-6	TRBD1	CASRDRGGDTEAFF	TGTGCCAGCAGAGACAGGGGTGGGGACACTGAAGCTTTCTTT
TRBJ1-2	TRBV27	.	CASRVQGGASGGYTF	TGTGCCAGCAGAGTACAGGGAGGAGCGTCGGGGGGCTACACCTTC
TRBJ2-1	TRBV4-1	.	CASSPNDAEPYNEQFF	TGCGCCAGCAGCCCTAACGACGCGGAGCCTTACAATGAGCAGTTCTTC
TRBJ2-1	TRBV12-5	TRBD2	CASGRSSGLRREQFF	TGTGCTAGTGGGAGATCTAGCGGCCTTCGTCGAGAGCAGTTCTTC
TRBJ2-3	TRBV7-2	.	CASSLAGDQGKNTQYF	TGTGCCAGCAGCTTAGCGGGAGATCAGGGGAAAAATACGCAGTATTTT
TRBJ2-2	TRBV6-4	TRBD1	CASRGQANTGELFF	TGTGCCAGCAGAGGACAGGCGAACACCGGGGAGCTGTTTTTT
TRBJ2-1	TRBV7-2	TRBD2	CASSLVTGRVPYNEQFF	TGTGCCAGCAGCTTAGTAACCGGGAGGGTGCCCTACAATGAGCAGTTCTTC
TRBJ2-1	TRBV9	TRBD2	CASSAGGLAGYNEQFF	TGTGCCAGCAGCGCCGGAGGACTAGCGGGGTACAATGAGCAGTTCTTC
TRBJ2-1	TRBV6-5	.	CASRKPPPGRQFF	TGTGCCAGCAGGAAACCTCCTCCGGGACGGCAGTTCTTC
TRBJ2-6	TRBV2	.	CASSGGRDSGANVLTF	TGTGCCAGCAGTGGTGGCAGGGACTCTGGGGCCAACGTCCTGACTTTC
TRBJ1-3	TRBV7-2	.	CASSSVTGPLVGNTIYF	TGTGCCAGCAGCTCTGTAACGGGACCCCTGGTCGGAAACACCATATATTTT
TRBJ2-1	TRBV5-1	.	CASSLVGGPYNEQFF	TGCGCCAGCAGCTTGGTGGGGGGCCCCTACAATGAGCAGTTCTTC
TRBJ1-5	TRBV5-8	.	CASSSGTVPTRRGQPQHF	TGTGCCAGCAGCTCGGGGACCGTCCCCACCCGGAGAGGGCAGCCCCAGCATTTT
TRBJ2-1	TRBV7-3	TRBD2	CASSFGPRSGSNEQFF	TGTGCCAGCAGTTTTGGCCCTCGGAGCGGGAGTAATGAGCAGTTCTTC